These 3 T cell receptor beta chains came from one sample sequenced in a study of beta chain features in type 1 diabetes. Expressed TCRB transcripts were sequenced, since all the RNA that had been isolated was reverse transcribed. Clones were sequenced by immunoSEQ multiplex PCR, and TCRdb holds only the in-frame ones, with some missing. The sample lists 900,000 or so clones, about 17% seen once, with 0.02% to 0.025% in the top ten. The source material was naive CD4+ T cells from blood. The receptors come from a woman younger than 35 in good health.

This clone was seen more than once but under ten times. The sample carries other DNA sequences with the same CDR3. The V and J genes are TRBV5-6 and TRBJ2-7; no reliable D call. The V and J ends lost 0 bases and 4 bases respectively, with 5 bases between them. The CDR3 sequence is 12 residues long. Germline CDR1 reads SGHDT; CDR2 reads YYEEEE. The CDR3 DNA reads as TGTGCCAGCAGCTTGGGTAGGTACGAGCAGTACTTC. Translated, it gives CASSLGRYEQYF.

This clone appeared a single time. The J gene is TRBJ1-1, the V gene TRBV11-1; D call uncertain. The CDR3 sequence is 14 residues long. Germline assignment: CDR1 SGHAT and CDR2 FQDESV (reference sequence). Between the trimmed V and J ends, which lost 5 bases and 1 base, there was a span of 11 bases. The CDR3 DNA follows: TGTGCCAGCAGCATCTGGACGGGGAACACTGAAGCTTTCTTT. Amino acid sequence: CASSIWTGNTEAFF.

The chain employs TRBV6-5 and TRBJ2-7, with 7 bases matching TRBD2. The CDR3 loop spans 13 amino acids. Looked up from germline, CDR1 is MNHEY and CDR2 is SVGAGI. The junction had 4 bases not matched to a gene; V was cut back by 6 bases and J by 2 bases. CDR3 bases: TGTGCCAGCAGGGGGACTATACCCTACGAGCAGTACTTC. Residues: CASRGTIPYEQYF.